This TCR beta chain was identified in a study of blood T cell repertoires in COVID-19. Germline loops: CDR1 SEHNR, CDR2 FQNEAQ (reference sequence). Trimming took 2 bases from V and 5 from J, leaving 13 bases between them. The CDR3 has 15 residues. In the authors' methods: For nucleated cells, counts were estimated from reference gene primer amplification. The protocol was immunoSEQ multiplex PCR, while the TCRdb copy is restricted to in-frame clones and leaves out a portion. V and J calls and clone size are given by that table; D and trimming were obtained from the DNA. Of around 75,000 clones listed, roughly 90% are singletons. This clone was seen once.

The gene calls are TRBV7-9 and TRBJ2-1; the D gene is possibly TRBD1 (6 bases). The specimen sequenced was peripheral blood. The receptor was isolated from a man over 45 with acute or convalescent COVID-19. CDR3 sequence (DNA): TGTGCCAGCAGCTTACCGGGACATCTTAACAATGAGCAGTTCTTC. It yields the protein CASSLPGHLNNEQFF. Full variable domain (outside the CDR3, taken from reference TRBV7-9 and TRBJ2-1): DTGVSQNPRHKITKRGQNVTFRCDPISEHNRLYWYRQTLGQGPEFLTYFQNEAQLEKSRLLSDRFSAERPKGSFSTLEIQRTEQGDSAMYLCASSLPGHLNNEQFFGPGTRLTVL.